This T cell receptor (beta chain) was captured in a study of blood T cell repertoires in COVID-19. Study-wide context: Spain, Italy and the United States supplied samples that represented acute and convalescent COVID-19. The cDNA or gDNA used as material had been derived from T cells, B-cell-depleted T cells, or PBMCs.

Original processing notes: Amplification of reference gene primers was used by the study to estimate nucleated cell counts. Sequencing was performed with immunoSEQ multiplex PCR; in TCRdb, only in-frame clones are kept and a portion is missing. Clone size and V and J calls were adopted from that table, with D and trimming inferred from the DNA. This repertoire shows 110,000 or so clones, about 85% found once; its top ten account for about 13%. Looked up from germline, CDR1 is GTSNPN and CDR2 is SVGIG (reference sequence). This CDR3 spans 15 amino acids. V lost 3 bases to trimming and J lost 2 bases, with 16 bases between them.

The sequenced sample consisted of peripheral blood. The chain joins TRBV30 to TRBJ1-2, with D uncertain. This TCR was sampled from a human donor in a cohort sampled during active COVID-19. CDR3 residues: CAWRTTPTENYGYTF. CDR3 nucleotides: TGTGCCTGGAGAACAACCCCCACAGAAAACTATGGCTACACCTTC.